What follows is one TCR beta chain and its context. The antigen remains undetermined. Specified time point: cycle 4 day 1 (C4D1), after less than 7 weeks of nivolumab. Every patient relapsed after autologous stem cell transplantation, and brentuximab vedotin exposure varied. Best responses included complete response and partial response; otherwise, the best response was progressive disease. The data originate from a study of PD-1 blockade in classical Hodgkin lymphoma. Study results and limitations: CD4+ TCR diversity, unlike CD8+, rose significantly by C4D1. Repertoires differed for reasons still undefined, possibly disease activity or prior therapy.

Profiling relied on immunoSEQ multiplex PCR, and the TCRdb table lists in-frame clones only, not all of them. This sample carries 20,000 to 25,000 clones, less than 75% of them seen once, and the ten largest clones take roughly 29%. This CDR3 has 13 amino acids. V shed 6 bases and J shed 1 base, with 7 bases lying between them. The germline V gene encodes CDR1 ENHRY and CDR2 SYGVKD. J is TRBJ1-3 and V is TRBV10-3; D is unclear. The starting material was peripheral blood mononuclear cells (PBMCs), obtained before the fourth cycle of nivolumab. This TCR came from a human donor with classical Hodgkin lymphoma. The chain's CDR3 is CAISQNSGNTIYF. The CDR3 bases are TGTGCCATCAGCCAGAATTCTGGAAACACCATATATTTT.